This T cell receptor beta chain was recorded in a study of blood T cell repertoires in COVID-19. Profiling relied on immunoSEQ multiplex PCR, and the TCRdb table lists in-frame clones only, not all of them. The sample includes fewer than 400,000 clones, about 87% seen only once; the top ten take more than 8.5%. Notes on this clone: The same CDR3 also results from other DNA sequences found in this sample.

Participants had their cohort set by participant-reported clinical history. Two consecutive negative NP/OP PCR tests, clearance, or resolved symptoms defined Cohort 3 recovery. The TCR sequence derives from a young woman who had recovered from COVID-19. The specimen was PBMCs or T cells enriched from blood (not recorded which).

As DNA, the CDR3 is TGTGCCAGCAGCTTAGGTACTGGAAACACCATATATTTT. This sequence encodes CASSLGTGNTIYF. The gene calls are TRBV7-2 and TRBJ1-3, with unresolved D. The V gene lost 1 base and the J gene lost 2 bases, with 3 bases spanning the gap. Germline CDR1 SGHTA, CDR2 FQGNSA. The CDR3 extends over 13 amino acids.